This record concerns one T cell receptor beta chain sequence. This clonotype was observed a few times. This clone's antigen is unknown. Per-base quality was not reported, and no clone a single base away is much larger than it. Library generation was performed with 5' RACE. Sequenced using an Illumina HiSeq 2500. The second PCR ran for about 7 to 11 cycles and used a J-beta primer mix along with a sample-barcoded 5' primer. A template-switch 5' adaptor carrying 12 random nucleotides introduced a unique molecular identifier onto each TCR beta cDNA molecule. At least 2.5 million CDR3-containing paired-end reads were obtained from each sample. All of the RNA was converted into first-strand cDNA using the Mint cDNA synthesis kit, with a TRBC-specific oligonucleotide serving as the primer. After uracil-DNA glycosylase treatment, a first 18-cycle PCR used universal primers M1SS and BC2_uni_R on all cDNA. The original pipeline was this. For normalization, 1 million high-quality reads, each with a distinct molecular identifier, were randomly selected from each sample. Instead of being binned into consensus sequences, reads that shared molecular identifiers were thrown out. MiTCR, set to a Q25 quality threshold and the strictest error-elimination algorithm, was used for CDR3 identification, clonotype clustering and error correction. Lower-bound total TCR beta diversity was estimated with a nonparametric unseen species model using Euler transformation. TCRdb redid the processing of the public reads, applying fastp at Q25 and MiXCR, and retained in-frame beta chains. Duplicate CDR3 protein sequences are folded into a single record with the most common DNA and genes. The V and J calls shown here were made by TCRdb, not taken from the authors' results. The sample table shows roughly 1,000,000 distinct CDR3 sequences, and 20% to 25% are seen once. The ten top clones hold around 0.75% of the sample.

This entry is derived from a study of blood T cells in healthy people across ages (dated by TCRdb to the mid-2010s). With regard to the full study: In model experiments, roughly one uniquely barcoded TCR beta cDNA molecule per two T cells was captured by template switching. The study measured age-related changes in TCR beta repertoire diversity using deep sequencing normalized with unique cDNA molecular identifiers. The donors were divided into four age groups: young (average approximately 17 years), middle-aged (approximately 39), aged (about 62) and long-lived (82). Using the same blood draw, the study looked at two additional independent replicas of 1 million unique cDNA reads for two donors, one aged 18 to 29 and the other aged 80 or older. The paper's findings and limits, for the study overall: Total diversity estimates from one million sequenced T cells were considered lower bounds and underestimates. As age increased, observed TCR beta diversity per million T cells dropped in a roughly linear way, and a significant reduction was already evident by age around 41. Because the CMV infection status of the donors was unknown, age-related changes in expanded clonotypes may potentially have been confounded. Compared with the aged group, more naive CD4+ T cells, fewer expanded clones and increased TCR diversity were shown by the long-lived group, suggesting age selection. Because profiling used bulk unsorted PBMCs, naive and antigen-experienced compartments could not be compared conclusively. The percentage of naive T cells measured by flow cytometry correlated strongly with observed TCR beta diversity.

The 35 to 40 donors, aged about 6 to 100 years, were systemically healthy Caucasian individuals from Russia. Each donor gave around 9.9 milliliters of peripheral blood, collected into EDTA-treated Vacutainer tubes. Ficoll-Paque density-gradient centrifugation was used to isolate PBMCs, with at least 7 million obtained per sample. Trizol reagent was used to extract total RNA from PBMCs, with at least 5 micrograms per sample. Naive CD45RAhigh/CD27high T cell percentages were measured by flow cytometry on a PBMC aliquot from every donor. This sample also belongs to another study, concerning T cells of mothers and their children. The second study reports: Nine systemically healthy Caucasian individuals served as donors, namely three mothers together with their six children. cDNA synthesis consumed the entire amount of extracted RNA, loaded at about 1.5 ug RNA in each 15 ul reaction. In the second PCR, the M1S primer introduced both the sample barcodes and 2-4 random nucleotides. Over 8 million TCR beta CDR3 reads came from each mother, compared with about 3 million reads from each child. Thymic selection shapes the output of TCR recombination in a similar way in related and unrelated pairs, and inherited differences have a minor effect. Normalized repertoire overlap was always slightly but never significantly higher in related than unrelated mother-child pairs. With a sensitivity of approximately 93 clones per million clonotypes, no persistent microchimeric T cell clones were detected. The study used deep NGS to compare TCR beta repertoires of mothers and children, seeking features distinguishing related mother-child pairs from unrelated individuals. Mothers averaged roughly 40 +/- 4 years of age and children averaged around 10 +/- 4 years. After adapters were ligated using NEBNext reagents, the libraries underwent 100+100 nt paired-end sequencing on an Illumina HiSeq 2000. To prevent cross-contamination, the mother and child libraries were prepared a month apart and were sequenced in separate runs. For each donor, somewhere between about 500,000 and 2,300,000 distinct TCR beta clonotypes were identified. Naive TCR beta clonotypes were estimated from low-frequency clonotypes matched to each donor's FACS-determined naive share, without sorting.

The receptor's source is a girl aged 2 to 9 in good health. Material for sequencing was blood.

The CDR3 here reads CASSQDRVGEQFF. The nucleotides are TGCGCCAGCAGCCAAGATCGCGTAGGGGAGCAGTTCTTC. The chain is made from TRBV4-1 and TRBJ2-5; no D segment can be confidently identified. TRBJ2-1 explains the end of the DNA better; the J call may be wrong. In the germline V gene, CDR1 corresponds to MGHRA and CDR2 to YSYEKL. Including the terminal cysteine and phenylalanine, the CDR3 comprises 13 residues. Here the CDR3 DNA is all that survives: 39 bases in frame from base 1.